The source of this TCR beta chain is a study of blood T cells in healthy people across ages. Study conclusions and caveats: Possibly confounding the expanded clonotype changes was the fact that donor CMV status was unknown. As age increased, TCR beta diversity per million T cells fell in a roughly linear fashion.

Note on this clonotype: Its antigen is undetermined.

CDR1 and CDR2 (germline): LGHNA, YNFKEQ. The CDR3 loop spans 17 amino acids. The V gene lost 0 bases and the J gene lost 6 bases, with 19 bases spanning the gap. Using a J-beta primer mix together with a sample-barcoded 5' primer, a second PCR was run for roughly 6 to 12 cycles. Each cDNA molecule carried a tag from a template-switch adaptor that contained 12 random nucleotides. TCRdb ran MiXCR on the 5' RACE reads and lists one entry per CDR3 protein. The table includes 700,000 or so distinct CDR3 sequences, about a fifth detected once. The study isolated at least 6.5 million PBMCs from each sample. Sequenced input: blood. The gene calls are TRBV4-2 and TRBJ2-3; D uncertain. The TCR was taken from a man in his 70s in good health. CDR3 nucleotide sequence: TGTGCCAGCAGCCAAGACACAGCTGCCTCAATTTCTGATACGCAGTATTTT. Encoded protein: CASSQDTAASISDTQYF.